These T cell receptor beta chains were read from a single sample in a study of technical replicates of blood from several donors. Some clones are missing from TCRdb's copy, which holds only in-frame ones; the method was immunoSEQ multiplex PCR. In the table there are about 70,000 clones, 85% to 95% of which are singletons. Sample: T cells isolated from PBMCs. Receptors originate from a human donor in good health. Both conserved end residues are part of each CDR3. D genes are given only for firm matches. Some rows mark clone size as missing; the rest say once, few, many or name a class of expanded clone.

TRBJ2-1,TRBD2,TRBV11-3,NA,TGTGCCAGCAGCTTAAAGGGACTAGCGGACTCCTACAATGAGCAGTTCTTC,CASSLKGLADSYNEQFF
TRBJ1-2,NA,TRBV28,NA,TGTGCCAGCAGTTTTCGGACGGTGGGGGGAGGCTACACCTTC,CASSFRTVGGGYTF
TRBJ2-5,NA,TRBV7-6,NA,TGTGCCAGCAGCTTAATTTGGGAGACGGGGGAGACCCAGTACTTC,CASSLIWETGETQYF
TRBJ2-7,NA,TRBV27,NA,TGTGCCAGCAGTTTACGGGACACCTACGAGCAGTACTTC,CASSLRDTYEQYF
TRBJ2-2,TRBD1,TRBV10-3,NA,TGTGCCATCCGGGATTGGGAGTCGACAGGGGAGATCGGGGAGCTGTTTTTT,CAIRDWESTGEIGELFF
TRBJ1-5,NA,TRBV5-1,NA,TGCGCCAGCAGCCCCGGAGAAGGAGCGATCAATCAGCCCCAGCATTTT,CASSPGEGAINQPQHF
TRBJ2-1,NA,TRBV9,NA,TGTGCCAGCAGCCCCCATGGGGGCGACAATGAGCAGTTCTTC,CASSPHGGDNEQFF
TRBJ1-3,NA,TRBV19,NA,TGTGCCAGTAGTATTTGGACACCTACTGGAAACACCATATATTTT,CASSIWTPTGNTIYF
TRBJ2-7,NA,TRBV4-1,NA,TGCGCCAGCAGCCAAGCTTTAGGGGCGACGGGCTACGAGCAGTACTTC,CASSQALGATGYEQYF
TRBJ2-6,NA,TRBV6-1,NA,TGTGCCAGCAGTGACAGGGTTTCTGGGGCCAACGTCCTGACTTTC,CASSDRVSGANVLTF
TRBJ2-3,TRBD2,TRBV5-1,NA,TGCGCCAGCAGCTTGGGGACTAGCGGGACAGATACGCAGTATTTT,CASSLGTSGTDTQYF
TRBJ1-2,TRBD1,TRBV23-1,NA,TGCGCCAGCAGCTTACAGGGGGGCGGCTACACCTTC,CASSLQGGGYTF
TRBJ2-5,TRBD2,TRBV4-1,NA,TGCGCCAGCAGCCAAGTGGGACTAGCGGGAGTAAGTGGGGAAGAGACCCAGTACTTC,CASSQVGLAGVSGEETQYF
TRBJ2-3,TRBD2,TRBV6-1,NA,TGTGCCAGCAGGACTAGCGGGACAGATACGCAGTATTTT,CASRTSGTDTQYF
TRBJ1-2,TRBD1,TRBV12-5,NA,TGTGCTAGCGGTACCCGGGACAGGGGAAACTATGGCTACACCTTC,CASGTRDRGNYGYTF
TRBJ1-5,TRBD1,TRBV28,NA,TGTGCCAGCATCGCGGGGGGACAGGGGATGTATCAGCCCCAGCATTTT,CASIAGGQGMYQPQHF
TRBJ1-5,TRBD1,TRBV6-5,NA,TGTGCCAGCAGAGCACAGGGGCGAAGCAATCAGCCCCAGCATTTT,CASRAQGRSNQPQHF
TRBJ1-1,NA,TRBV5-1,NA,TGCGCCAGCAGCTTGCTGACAGGAGGCACTGAAGCTTTCTTT,CASSLLTGGTEAFF
TRBJ2-7,NA,TRBV7-8,NA,TGTGCCAGCAGCTTAGCCGGGTTCTACGAGCAGTACTTC,CASSLAGFYEQYF
TRBJ2-7,NA,TRBV5-6,NA,TGTGCCAGCAGCTCGTGGGGAGGATACTACGAGCAGTACTTC,CASSSWGGYYEQYF
TRBJ2-7,NA,TRBV27,NA,TGTGCCAGCAGACGGGAGAGCGACGAGCAGTACTTC,CASRRESDEQYF
TRBJ1-4,TRBD1,TRBV10-3,NA,TGTGCCCCCCCCCGGACAGGGTTTTGTGAAAAACTGTTTTTT,CAPPRTGFCEKLFF
TRBJ2-4,NA,TRBV25-1,NA,TGTGCCAGCAGTAACCCGGGGGTAGCCAAAAACATTCAGTACTTC,CASSNPGVAKNIQYF
TRBJ1-2,TRBD1,TRBV6-6,once,TGTGCCAGCACGATAGGACAGGGAGGTGGCTACACCTTC,CASTIGQGGGYTF
TRBJ2-2,TRBD2,TRBV18,NA,TGTGCCAGCTTCGGAGGAGGGGAGGGAGATCGTCCCGGGGAGCTGTTTTTT,CASFGGGEGDRPGELFF
TRBJ1-2,NA,TRBV19,NA,TGTGCCAGTAGTATGGACTGGGCAAACTATGGCTACACCTTC,CASSMDWANYGYTF
TRBJ2-1,TRBD1,TRBV6-6,NA,TGTGCCAGCAGTTTGGACAGGTTCAATGAGCAGTTCTTC,CASSLDRFNEQFF
TRBJ2-3,NA,TRBV7-2,once,TGTGCCAGCAGCTGGACTAGCACAGATACGCAGTATTTT,CASSWTSTDTQYF
TRBJ2-1,TRBD2,TRBV5-1,NA,TGCGCCAGCAGCAAGCGGGATATCGATGAGCAGTTCTTC,CASSKRDIDEQFF
TRBJ1-2,TRBD1,TRBV9,NA,TGTGCCAGCAGGGGTACAGGGGTCCATTCTAACTATGGCTACACCTTC,CASRGTGVHSNYGYTF
TRBJ1-2,NA,TRBV7-6,NA,TGTGCCAGCAGCTTAGGAGCAGGGTTTGGCTACACCTTC,CASSLGAGFGYTF